This TCR beta chain was obtained from a study of shared clonotypes between healthy human individuals. Study in general: The cohort had a couple of women and a few men, ages 18 to 49.

The authors distributed each subset's genomic DNA evenly over several immunoSEQ plates. Ten immunoSEQ deep assay plates served to sequence unsorted PBMC DNA. TCRdb's table, derived via immunoSEQ multiplex PCR, lists solely in-frame clones and lacks some. The data show about 500,000 clones, approximately 71% seen once. Germline CDR1 is SNHLY and CDR2 is FYNNEI. This CDR3 is built from 11 residues. As concerns this clone: The germline gene is not matched at one end of the junction; a read error may be the cause.

The receptor comes from a woman aged 40 to 50 in good health. Some clones in this sample may be carry-over from other donors' samples. The chain recombines TRBV2 with TRBJ1-1; D gene unclear. Material: PBMCs. The CDR3 loop is CASSERSEASF. The CDR3 DNA reads TGTGCCAGCAGTGAAAGAAGTGAAGCTTCCTTT.